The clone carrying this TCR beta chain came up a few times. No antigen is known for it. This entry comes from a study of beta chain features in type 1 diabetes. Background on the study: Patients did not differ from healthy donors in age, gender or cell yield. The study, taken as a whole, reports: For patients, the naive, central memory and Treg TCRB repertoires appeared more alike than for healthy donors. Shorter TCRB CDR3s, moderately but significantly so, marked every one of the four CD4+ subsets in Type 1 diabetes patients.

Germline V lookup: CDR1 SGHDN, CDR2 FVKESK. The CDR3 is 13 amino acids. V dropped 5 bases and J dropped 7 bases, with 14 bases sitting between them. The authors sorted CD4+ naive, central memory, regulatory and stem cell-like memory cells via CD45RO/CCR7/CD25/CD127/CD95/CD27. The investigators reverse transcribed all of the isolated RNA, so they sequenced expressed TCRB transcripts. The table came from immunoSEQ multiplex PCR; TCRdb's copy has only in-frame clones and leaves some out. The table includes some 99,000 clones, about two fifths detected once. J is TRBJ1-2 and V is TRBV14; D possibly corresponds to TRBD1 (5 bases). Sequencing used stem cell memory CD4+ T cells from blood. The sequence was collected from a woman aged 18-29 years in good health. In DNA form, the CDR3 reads TGTGCCAGCAGCGTAACTCAGGGTGGTGGCTACACCTTC. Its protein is CASSVTQGGGYTF.